These 22 T cell receptor beta chains share one sample of origin, sequenced in a study of cytomegalovirus exposure and HLA in healthy donors. The PCR ran on 60 Vbeta and 13 Jbeta primers. Clones were read by immunoSEQ multiplex PCR, and TCRdb kept only the in-frame ones, dropping some. The repertoire includes around 300,000 clones, 72% of them detected once, and under 3% sits in the top ten. Sequences were obtained from PBMCs. All receptors come from a female donor in good health and CMV-seronegative.

The chain uses TRBV7-6 and TRBJ2-1; 7 bases fit TRBD2. CDR1 and CDR2 (germline): SGHVS, FNYEAQ. The CDR3 totals 15 residues. V dropped 2 bases and J dropped 4; count of bases not matched to a gene: 5. This CDR3 reads CASSLLAEPYNEQFF. As DNA, the CDR3 is TGTGCCAGCAGCTTACTAGCGGAACCGTACAATGAGCAGTTCTTC.

The table lists this clone with a few counts. The V call is TRBV30, the J call TRBJ2-7; 9 bases are shared with TRBD2. Germline values: CDR1 GTSNPN, CDR2 SVGIG (reference sequence). The ends lost 4 bases at V and 2 bases at J; junction bases unmatched: 0. The CDR3 totals 12 residues. The CDR3 region is CAWTSGAYEQYF. The CDR3 nucleotides read TGTGCCTGGACTAGCGGGGCCTACGAGCAGTACTTC.

This chain connects TRBV7-3 to TRBJ2-1; maybe TRBD1 (6 bases). The CDR3 has 19 residues. Between the trimmed V and J ends, which lost 2 bases and 1 base, there was a span of 21 bases. Germline V lookup: CDR1 SGHTA, CDR2 FQGTGA. CDR3 in DNA: TGTGCCAGCAGCTTATTTGGGGGCCCTCCCGGGTGGTCCTACAATGAGCAGTTCTTC. It specifies CASSLFGGPPGWSYNEQFF.

The chain is built from TRBV6-5 and TRBJ1-3; TRBD1 agrees at 7 bases. CDR1 and CDR2 (germline): MNHEY, SVGAGI. This CDR3 region has 13 residues. Trimming cost V 0 bases and J 10 bases; bases outside gene matches: 3. The CDR3 DNA reads TGTGCCAGCAGTTACTCCCCGGGACAGACCATATATTTT. This gives the protein CASSYSPGQTIYF.

CDR3 sequence reads: CASIGRAYEQYF. The CDR3 DNA is TGTGCCAGCATCGGCAGGGCTTACGAGCAGTACTTC. This chain uses TRBV6-5 with TRBJ2-5; maybe TRBD1 (5 bases). The J call may be wrong; the DNA end is better matched by TRBJ2-7. CDR3 length: 12 amino acids. The V gene's germline CDR1 is MNHEY and CDR2 SVGAGI.

The chain employs TRBV11-2 and TRBJ1-3; possibly TRBD1 for D (5 bases). Germline V gene sequence: CDR1 SGHAT, CDR2 FQNNGV. This CDR3 is built from 17 residues. V was shortened by 2 bases and J by 0 bases, with 14 bases between the two germline ends. The CDR3, as DNA: TGTGCCAGCAGCTTAATCGACAGCTCCAACTCTGGAAACACCATATATTTT. This sequence encodes CASSLIDSSNSGNTIYF.

The chain uses TRBV5-6 and TRBJ1-1; 7 nucleotides align to TRBD1. The length of the CDR3 is 16 residues. The ends lost 4 bases at V and 0 bases at J; junction bases unmatched: 9. Germline CDR1 and CDR2: SGHDT and YYEEEE. The CDR3 spells CASSVVTGALNTEAFF. DNA of the CDR3: TGTGCCAGCAGCGTGGTAACAGGGGCCCTGAACACTGAAGCTTTCTTT.

The chain uses TRBV25-1 and TRBJ2-7; D remains ambiguous. The CDR3 extends over 14 amino acids. The V end was cut by 3 bases, the J end by 4 bases, with 13 bases between. Looked up from germline, CDR1 is MGHDK and CDR2 is SYGVNS. DNA for the CDR3: TGTGCCAGCAGTGAGCGACAACCCCCGTACGAGCAGTACTTC. This translates into CASSERQPPYEQYF.

Regarding this clone: Germline and junction disagree at one end, which may indicate a read error. Written as DNA, the CDR3 is TGTTCCAGCAGTACGGAAAATGAGGAGGAGCTGTTTTTT. This encodes CSSSTENEEELFF. The chain is built from TRBV7-9 and TRBJ2-2, with D hard to call. This CDR3 is built from 13 residues. The V gene's germline CDR1 is SEHNR and CDR2 FQNEAQ (reference sequence).

The J gene is TRBJ2-5, the V gene TRBV9, with 13 bases identical to TRBD2. The CDR3 is made up of 15 amino acids. Germline V CDR1 and CDR2: SGDLS, YYNGEE. Trimming removed 4 bases from V and 5 bases from J; junction bases left unmatched: 5. The CDR3 region has the DNA TGTGCCAGCAGCACAGGACTAGCGGGAGTGGAGACCCAGTACTTC. This translates into CASSTGLAGVETQYF.

The chain links TRBV2 to TRBJ1-1; 9 positions agree with TRBD1. The germline V gene has CDR1 SNHLY and CDR2 FYNNEI. The ends lost 6 bases at V and 3 bases at J; junction bases unmatched: 5. The CDR3 runs to 14 residues. CDR3 protein: CASSTQGADTEAFF. The DNA for the CDR3 is TGTGCCAGCAGCACACAGGGGGCGGACACTGAAGCTTTCTTT.

The rearrangement uses TRBV28 and TRBJ2-7, with D possibly matching TRBD1 (6 bases). Trimming cost V 6 bases and J 6 bases, with 18 bases left between them. The CDR3 runs 14 residues. CDR1 and CDR2 (germline): MDHEN, SYDVKM. The CDR3 reads CASRPQGSLLEQYF. In DNA form, the CDR3 reads TGTGCCAGCAGGCCACAGGGATCCCTTCTCGAGCAGTACTTC. The full variable domain, its missing parts supplied by reference TRBV28 and TRBJ2-7, is DVKVTQSSRYLVKRTGEKVFLECVQDMDHENMFWYRQDPGLGLRLIYFSYDVKMKEKGDIPEGYSVSREKKERFSLILESASTNQTSMYLCASRPQGSLLEQYFGPGTRLTVT.

J is TRBJ1-2 and V is TRBV10-2; no clear D gene. V lost 3 bases and J lost 6, with 8 bases in between. Germline loops: CDR1 WSHSY, CDR2 SAAADI. The CDR3 extends over 12 amino acids. This CDR3 is CASSDLPHGYTF. CDR3 in DNA: TGCGCCAGCAGTGATCTCCCCCATGGCTACACCTTC.

The chain is built from TRBV13 and TRBJ2-1, with TRBD2 matching over 11 bases. V shed 5 bases, J shed 7 bases, and the junction held 16 bases outside the gene matches. Germline assignment: CDR1 PRHDT and CDR2 FYEKMQ (reference sequence). This CDR3 has 18 amino acids. The CDR3 is CASSGGPLAGGPGNEQFF. The DNA of the CDR3 is TGTGCCAGCAGCGGCGGCCCCTTAGCGGGAGGGCCAGGTAATGAGCAGTTCTTC. The full variable domain, in which reference TRBV13 and TRBJ2-1 provide the parts outside the CDR3, is AAGVIQSPRHLIKEKRETATLKCYPIPRHDTVYWYQQGPGQDPQFLISFYEKMQSDKGSIPDRFSAQQFSDYHSELNMSSLELGDSALYFCASSGGPLAGGPGNEQFFGPGTRLTVL.

The rearrangement links TRBV27 to TRBJ1-5; the D gene is possibly TRBD1 (6 bases). This CDR3 has 13 residues. V was shortened by 5 bases and J by 5 bases, with 10 bases between the two germline ends. Germline V gene sequence: CDR1 MNHEY, CDR2 SMNVEV (reference sequence). CDR3 bases: TGTGCCAGCAGTCGGACAGCTTATCAGCCCCAGCATTTT. Protein product: CASSRTAYQPQHF.

V is TRBV27 and J is TRBJ1-2, with a possible D match to TRBD1 (5 bases). V was trimmed by 5 bases and J by 0 bases, leaving 13 bases between them. Per germline, CDR1 MNHEY and CDR2 SMNVEV (reference sequence). This CDR3 spans 15 amino acids. The CDR3 reads CASSPGRGANYGYTF. The CDR3 DNA is TGTGCCAGCAGTCCCGGGAGGGGAGCTAACTATGGCTACACCTTC.

The chain couples TRBV27 to TRBJ2-1; 15 bases align to TRBD2. CDR1 and CDR2 (germline): MNHEY, SMNVEV (reference sequence). The CDR3 spans 16 residues. The ends lost 8 bases at V and 7 bases at J; junction bases unmatched: 9. CDR3: CASGGLAGGPMNEQFF. As DNA, the CDR3 is TGTGCCAGCGGAGGACTAGCGGGAGGGCCAATGAATGAGCAGTTCTTC.

This chain uses TRBV6-1 with TRBJ1-2, with 9 bases identical to TRBD1. The V gene end was trimmed by 2 bases and the J gene end by 6 bases; junction bases not matched to a gene: 10. In germline, CDR1 is MNHNS, CDR2 SASEGT. This CDR3 is 16 amino acids long. The CDR3 spells CASSELQRTGEDGYTF. For the CDR3, the DNA is TGTGCCAGCAGTGAACTGCAACGGACAGGGGAAGATGGCTACACCTTC.

The chain recombines TRBV15 with TRBJ1-1; 8 bases match TRBD1. The germline CDR1 and CDR2 sequences are LNHNV and YYDKDF (reference sequence). CDR3 size: 14 residues. The ends lost 5 bases at V and 3 bases at J; junction bases unmatched: 5. The CDR3 loop reads CATSLDRVDTEAFF. The CDR3 DNA follows: TGTGCCACCAGCCTGGACAGGGTGGACACTGAAGCTTTCTTT.

The chain's CDR3 is CASSLALVLENEQFF. In nucleotides, the CDR3 is TGTGCCAGCAGCTTAGCGCTGGTCCTGGAGAATGAGCAGTTCTTC. The chain couples TRBV7-9 to TRBJ2-1, with D uncertain. Germline CDR1 reads SEHNR; CDR2 reads FQNEAQ (reference sequence). The CDR3 has 15 residues. Trimming left V 0 bases short and J 7 bases short, with 13 bases between.

There are a few counts of this clone. The chain couples TRBV10-1 to TRBJ2-7, with 11 positions matching TRBD2. In germline, CDR1 is WNHNN, CDR2 SYGVQD (reference sequence). The CDR3 length is 16 residues. The V gene end was trimmed by 6 bases and the J gene end by 2 bases; junction bases not matched to a gene: 9. The CDR3 sequence: CASSRGLADDTYEQYF. DNA for the CDR3: TGCGCCAGCAGCCGGGGACTAGCGGACGATACCTACGAGCAGTACTTC.

As for this clone: Other DNA variants within this sample encode the same CDR3. The V gene is TRBV7-8, the J gene TRBJ1-1, with D perhaps matching TRBD1 (5 bases). This CDR3 spans 16 amino acids. V was clipped by 1 base and J by 1 base, with 13 bases between them. The germline V gene encodes CDR1 SGHVS and CDR2 FQNEAQ. The CDR3 DNA follows: TGTGCCAGCAGCTTAGGAGGGGTCGGGGGGAACACTGAAGCTTTCTTT. It is translated as CASSLGGVGGNTEAFF.